This record covers a single T cell receptor beta chain. The sample belongs to a study of blood T cell repertoires in COVID-19. Study-level background: Sites across the United States, Italy and Spain contributed samples from acute and convalescent COVID-19. T cells, B-cell-depleted T cells, or PBMCs supplied cDNA or gDNA.

Original data processing: Estimates of nucleated cell counts were drawn from the amplification of reference gene primers. Produced via immunoSEQ multiplex PCR; TCRdb's table is partial and in-frame only. V and J calls and clone size are as listed in that table; D and trimming were resolved from the DNA. There are some 70,000 clones in the sample; 88% occur only once, and about 43% lies in the top ten. Seattle's cohort entered during active infection and was followed longitudinally. The CDR3 spans 15 residues. Germline assignment: CDR1 MNHEY and CDR2 SVGAGI. V lost 5 bases, J lost 0 bases, and 6 bases stayed unmatched.

The sequenced sample consisted of peripheral blood. The V gene is TRBV6-5, the J gene TRBJ2-7, with 8 bases that match TRBD1. The sequence came from a woman aged 55-70 years with COVID-19, enrolled during active disease. The CDR3 loop reads CASSNRGDPSYEQYF. The CDR3 region has the DNA TGTGCCAGCAGTAACAGGGGGGACCCCTCCTACGAGCAGTACTTC.